Described below is a single TCR beta chain sequence and its context. These data belong to a study of blood T cell repertoires in COVID-19. Study as a whole: COVID-19 samples from acute and convalescent phases originated in the United States, Italy and Spain. Sources were T cells, B-cell-depleted T cells, or PBMCs; the material itself was cDNA or gDNA.

The CDR3 covers 13 residues. V dropped 4 bases and J dropped 0 bases, with 9 bases sitting between them. CDR1 and CDR2 from the germline V gene are GTSNPN and SVGIG (reference sequence). How the authors handled the data: Estimation of nucleated cell counts relied on the amplification of reference gene primers. Assay used: immunoSEQ multiplex PCR; TCRdb lists only in-frame clones, some missing. V, J and clone size derive from that table, while D and trimming were established from the DNA sequence. The sample contains over 120,000 clones, 75% to 90% of which appear only once. This TCR came from a man aged 55 to 70 with active or convalescent COVID-19. Material: peripheral blood. This chain links TRBV30 with TRBJ1-2; TRBD1 might be the D (6 bases). CDR3 nucleotide sequence: TGTGCCTGGAACAGGGAAGCTAACTATGGCTACACCTTC. Translating gives CAWNREANYGYTF.